The clone carrying this TCR beta chain has more than one count but fewer than ten. PCR was performed a second time for about 7 to 11 cycles using a sample-barcoded 5' primer and a J-beta primer mix. Template switching added a 12-random-nucleotide identifier to every cDNA molecule. TCRdb re-derived calls from the 5' RACE reads in MiXCR, one entry per CDR3 protein. The repertoire consists of about 1.8 million distinct CDR3 sequences, with around half occurring once and the leading ten covering around 2.1%. This specimen belongs to a study of blood T cells in healthy people across ages. The CDR3 length is 13 residues. Germline-derived CDR1 and CDR2 are MNHNS and SASEGT. Trimming took off 6 bases at V and 9 bases at J, with 15 bases between the two ends.

The sample taken for sequencing was blood. The chain uses TRBV6-1 and TRBJ2-1; the D gene is possibly TRBD1 (6 bases). This clonotype was sampled from a woman aged 40 to 49 in good health. CDR3 DNA sequence: TGTGCCAGCAGCTGGACAGCACGTCGTGAGCAGTTCTTC. It encodes CASSWTARREQFF.